The 10 T cell receptor beta chains below were found in one sample sequenced in a study of lymphopenia after photon versus proton radiotherapy (dated 2019 in TCRdb). Library preparation employed the immunoSEQ multiplex PCR assay. What TCRdb holds here is the immuneACCESS table cut down to in-frame rearrangements. Part of the clones is not present; checked against another copy, under half of the missing clones reflect an unresolved V gene, and the others are unexplained. This sample holds just over 30,000 clones; 94% were observed only once. The ten biggest clones cover approximately 0.72% of the sample. The sequences come from peripheral blood, collected from a patient treated with photon-based radiotherapy. The receptors originated from a woman aged 50 to 60 with cholangiocarcinoma.

The chain links TRBV7-9 to TRBJ1-6; perhaps TRBD1 as D (6 bases). The V and J ends lost 2 bases and 10 bases respectively, with 15 bases between them. The CDR3 length is 15 residues. In germline, CDR1 is SEHNR, CDR2 FQNEAQ (reference sequence). For the CDR3, the DNA is TGTGCCAGCAGCTTAAGTGGCGGGGGGGGCTCACCCCTCCACTTT. Translating it yields CASSLSGGGGSPLHF. The full variable domain, rest sourced from reference TRBV7-9 and TRBJ1-6, is DTGVSQNPRHKITKRGQNVTFRCDPISEHNRLYWYRQTLGQGPEFLTYFQNEAQLEKSRLLSDRFSAERPKGSFSTLEIQRTEQGDSAMYLCASSLSGGGGSPLHFGNGTRLTVT.

This chain's CDR3 is CASSGPLAVSYNEQFF. CDR3 nucleotide sequence: TGTGCCAGCAGTGGCCCCCTAGCGGTCTCCTACAATGAGCAGTTCTTC. The chain employs TRBV25-1 and TRBJ2-1; TRBD2 aligns across 7 bases. V was clipped by 4 bases and J by 0 bases; unmatched bases: 6. Looked up from germline, CDR1 is MGHDK and CDR2 is SYGVNS. CDR3 length equals 16 residues.

In its sample, this clone was seen once. The rearrangement uses TRBV9 and TRBJ2-3, with no clear D. The CDR3 has 13 amino acids. Germline loops: CDR1 SGDLS, CDR2 YYNGEE. Trimming removed 3 bases at V and 7 bases at J, with 12 bases between. The CDR3 DNA reads TGTGCCAGCAGCGCCAGACTGGTAAATACGCAGTATTTT. Translation gives CASSARLVNTQYF.

The rearrangement uses TRBV7-6 and TRBJ1-1, with TRBD1 matching 9 bases. V lost 4 bases to trimming and J lost 4 bases; unmatched junction nucleotides: 7. CDR1 and CDR2 from the germline V gene are SGHVS and FNYEAQ. The CDR3 covers 15 residues. CDR3 region: CASSSGTGSGTEAFF. In DNA, the CDR3 is TGTGCCAGCAGCTCTGGGACAGGGTCGGGCACTGAAGCTTTCTTT.

The gene calls are TRBV5-5 and TRBJ2-7; the D is unclear. This CDR3 is built from 11 residues. V was cut by 0 bases and J by 4 bases, with 2 bases left in between. Germline values: CDR1 SGHKS, CDR2 YYEKEE (reference sequence). The CDR3 sequence: CASSLGYEQYF. The DNA for the CDR3 is TGTGCCAGCAGCTTGGGGTACGAGCAGTACTTC.

The chain has TRBV7-2 and TRBJ2-2, with unresolved D. Trimming took 1 base from V and 3 from J, leaving 9 bases between them. The CDR3 covers 15 residues. Germline values: CDR1 SGHTA, CDR2 FQGNSA. The CDR3 loop reads CASSLGIPDTGELFF. The CDR3 bases are TGTGCCAGCAGCTTAGGGATCCCCGACACCGGGGAGCTGTTTTTT.

This chain joins TRBV2 and TRBJ1-1; 7 nucleotides line up with TRBD1. The CDR3 has 13 amino acids. Germline V CDR1 and CDR2: SNHLY, FYNNEI. J was trimmed by 5 bases and V by 7 bases; bases with no gene match: 7. The CDR3 DNA follows: TGTGCCAGCAATAAAGGGGGCTCGACTGAAGCTTTCTTT. Translated: CASNKGGSTEAFF.

The chain uses TRBV7-8 and TRBJ2-7, with D possibly being TRBD2 (6 bases). The CDR3 length is 11 residues. Trimming took off 5 bases at V and 5 bases at J, with 7 bases between the two ends. Germline lookup yields CDR1 SGHVS and CDR2 FQNEAQ. Here the CDR3 reads CASSGGHEQYF. CDR3 in DNA: TGTGCCAGCAGCGGAGGGCACGAGCAGTACTTC.

The rearrangement joins TRBV13 to TRBJ2-5, with a possible D match to TRBD2 (6 bases). Looked up from germline, CDR1 is PRHDT and CDR2 is FYEKMQ (reference sequence). The CDR3 length is 13 residues. Trimming removed 1 base from V and 5 bases from J, with 8 bases in between. This CDR3 reads CASSLASAETQYF. The CDR3 region has the DNA TGTGCCAGCAGCTTAGCTAGCGCGGAGACCCAGTACTTC.

The V gene is TRBV21-1, the J gene TRBJ1-2; the table's D call, TRBD1, has no DNA check behind it. TRBV21-1 has pseudogene status. The CDR3 has 20 amino acids. DNA of the CDR3: TGTGCCAGCAGCAAAGTGGTCCCCAGAACAGATTTTCTGGCAAACTATGGCTACACCTTC. This sequence encodes CASSKVVPRTDFLANYGYTF.